These 5 T cell receptor beta chains came from one sample sequenced in a study of T cell changes during pregnancy in multiple sclerosis. Only in-frame clones appear in the TCRdb table, and some are missing; sequencing was by immunoSEQ multiplex PCR. This sample has around 95,000 clones, with about 90% found just once. Specimen: peripheral blood, collected after pregnancy. Receptors originate from a female donor with multiple sclerosis, enrolled in a pregnancy study.

This clone was observed a few times. The CDR3 nucleotides are TGTGCCAGTAGCCGAGCCTACAATGAGCAGTTCTTC. This translates into CASSRAYNEQFF. The chain is built from TRBV19 and TRBJ2-1, with unresolved D. CDR1 and CDR2 (germline): LNHDA, SQIVND (reference sequence). V was trimmed by 6 bases and J by 2 bases, leaving 5 bases between them. The CDR3 contains 12 residues.

CDR3 DNA: TGCAGTGCTAGAGATACCAGTGGGCAGTACTTC. As protein: CSARDTSGQYF. This chain connects TRBV20-1 to TRBJ2-7; no clear D gene. CDR3 length: 11 residues. V lost 0 bases and J lost 9, with 9 bases in between. From germline, CDR1 is DFQATT and CDR2 SNEGSKA (reference sequence).

This chain links TRBV15 with TRBJ2-1, with 9 bases that match TRBD2. This CDR3 is 15 amino acids long. V shed 0 bases, J shed 9 bases, and the junction held 6 bases outside the gene matches. The germline V gene has CDR1 LNHNV and CDR2 YYDKDF (reference sequence). The CDR3 sequence is CATSRDVAGAGEQFF. As DNA, the CDR3 is TGTGCCACCAGCAGAGATGTAGCGGGAGCAGGTGAGCAGTTCTTC.

This clone was seen only once. As DNA, the CDR3 is TGCGCCAGCAGCTTCAGCCTAGCGGGAGGAGGTAATGAGCAGTTCTTC. Its protein is CASSFSLAGGGNEQFF. The V gene is TRBV5-1, the J gene TRBJ2-1; 11 bases are a match to TRBD2. Trimming removed 2 bases from V and 7 bases from J; junction bases left unmatched: 8. Germline CDR1 and CDR2: SGHRS and YFSETQ. CDR3 length: 16 residues. Full variable domain (remainder filled in from reference TRBV5-1 and TRBJ2-1): KAGVTQTPRYLIKTRGQQVTLSCSPISGHRSVSWYQQTPGQGLQFLFEYFSETQRNKGNFPGRFSGRQFSNSRSEMNVSTLELGDSALYLCASSFSLAGGGNEQFFGPGTRLTVL.

The chain uses TRBV15 and TRBJ2-3, with no clear D. V lost 1 base and J lost 0, with 5 bases in between. There are 14 residues in the CDR3. CDR1 is LNHNV and CDR2 is YYDKDF in the germline V gene (reference sequence). The CDR3 loop reads CATSRVLSTDTQYF. The DNA of the CDR3 is TGTGCCACCAGCAGAGTTCTTAGCACAGATACGCAGTATTTT.